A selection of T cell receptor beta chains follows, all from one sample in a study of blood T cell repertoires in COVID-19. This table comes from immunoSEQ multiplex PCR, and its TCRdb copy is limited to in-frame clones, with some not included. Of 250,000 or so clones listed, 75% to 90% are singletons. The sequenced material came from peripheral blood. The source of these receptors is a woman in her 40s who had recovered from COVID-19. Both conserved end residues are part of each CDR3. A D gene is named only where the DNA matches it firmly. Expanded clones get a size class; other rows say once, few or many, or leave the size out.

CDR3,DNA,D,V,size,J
CASSYSRTSGAETQYF,TGTGCCAGCAGTTACTCCCGAACTAGCGGGGCAGAGACCCAGTACTTC,TRBD2,TRBV6-5,NA,TRBJ2-5
CAWALSGANVLTF,TGTGCCTGGGCCCTCTCTGGGGCCAACGTCCTGACTTTC,NA,TRBV30,NA,TRBJ2-6
CAISEQREGQDTQYF,TGTGCCATCAGTGAGCAGCGGGAGGGACAAGATACGCAGTATTTT,TRBD2,TRBV10-3,NA,TRBJ2-3
CASSLNRENTGELFF,TGTGCCAGCAGCCTAAACAGGGAGAACACCGGGGAGCTGTTTTTT,NA,TRBV7-3,once,TRBJ2-2
CASSQGEGAHTEAFF,TGCGCCAGCAGCCAAGGCGAGGGGGCGCACACTGAAGCTTTCTTT,TRBD1,TRBV4-1,NA,TRBJ1-1
CASSQDQSRFEQYF,TGTGCCAGCAGCCAAGATCAATCGCGATTCGAGCAGTACTTC,NA,TRBV3-1/TRBV3-2,once,TRBJ2-7
CASTPAGTIVGAQHF,TGTGCCAGCACACCAGCAGGGACTATCGTCGGCGCCCAGCATTTT,NA,TRBV6-5,NA,TRBJ1-5
CASSLGTGLSGANVLTF,TGTGCCAGCAGCTTAGGTACAGGGCTCTCTGGGGCCAACGTCCTGACTTTC,NA,TRBV5-6,once,TRBJ2-6
CASSALTSGRLSTDTQYF,TGTGCCAGCAGCGCGCTGACTAGCGGGAGACTTAGCACAGATACGCAGTATTTT,TRBD2,TRBV9,NA,TRBJ2-3
CASSLWPNQETQYF,TGTGCCAGCAGCTTATGGCCAAACCAAGAGACCCAGTACTTC,NA,TRBV7-9,once,TRBJ2-5
CAISDQTGTGGGEQYF,TGTGCCATCAGTGACCAAACCGGGACAGGGGGCGGCGAGCAGTACTTC,TRBD1,TRBV10-3,NA,TRBJ2-7
CASSVDSAGNEQFF,TGTGCCAGTAGTGTCGACTCCGCTGGGAATGAGCAGTTCTTC,NA,TRBV19,NA,TRBJ2-1
CASSYSGMFTDTQYF,TGTGCCAGCAGTTATTCCGGGATGTTCACAGATACGCAGTATTTT,NA,TRBV6-6,once,TRBJ2-3
CASSLSDSNQPQHF,TGTGCCAGCAGCTTGAGCGATAGCAATCAGCCCCAGCATTTT,NA,TRBV7-2,NA,TRBJ1-5
CASSLVGGGNSPLHF,TGCGCCAGCAGCTTGGTCGGGGGGGGTAATTCACCCCTCCACTTT,NA,TRBV5-1,NA,TRBJ1-6
CAIGGILSNQPQHF,TGTGCCATCGGGGGGATTCTGAGCAATCAGCCCCAGCATTTT,NA,TRBV10-3,NA,TRBJ1-5
CASSPRGSNEKLFF,TGTGCCAGCAGCCCCCGGGGGTCTAATGAAAAACTGTTTTTT,NA,TRBV14,once,TRBJ1-4
CASSPPGLAGGVNEQFF,TGTGCCAGCAGCCCCCCCGGACTAGCGGGAGGGGTCAATGAGCAGTTCTTC,TRBD2,TRBV7-2,few,TRBJ2-1
CASSYLGGDQPQHF,TGTGCCAGTAGTTATCTGGGAGGAGATCAGCCCCAGCATTTT,NA,TRBV19,NA,TRBJ1-5
CASTKSGLLNNEQFF,TGTGCCAGCACCAAATCGGGACTTCTTAACAATGAGCAGTTCTTC,NA,TRBV6-6,NA,TRBJ2-1
CASSPLGDGYTF,TGTGCCAGCAGCCCCCTGGGAGATGGCTACACCTTC,NA,TRBV9,NA,TRBJ1-2
CASSERSEKATYEQYF,TGTGCCAGCAGCGAGCGGTCGGAGAAGGCCACCTACGAGCAGTACTTC,NA,TRBV13,NA,TRBJ2-7
CASSVPQGANTGELFF,TGTGCCAGTAGCGTACCCCAGGGGGCGAACACCGGGGAGCTGTTTTTT,TRBD1,TRBV19,NA,TRBJ2-2
CASSLGTSGAYNEQFF,TGTGCCAGCAGCTTAGGGACTAGCGGGGCCTACAATGAGCAGTTCTTC,TRBD2,TRBV13,NA,TRBJ2-1
CAWSGTGEGGYTF,TGTGCCTGGAGTGGGACAGGGGAGGGGGGCTACACCTTC,TRBD1,TRBV30,NA,TRBJ1-2
CASSQGSGTEAFF,TGTGCCAGCAGCCAGGGGTCGGGCACTGAAGCTTTCTTT,NA,TRBV9,NA,TRBJ1-1
CASSLVGGEPDTQYF,TGTGCCAGCAGCTTGGTAGGGGGCGAACCAGATACGCAGTATTTT,TRBD1,TRBV7-6,NA,TRBJ2-3
CATSDSTTGDGYTF,TGTGCCACCAGTGATTCGACGACAGGGGATGGCTACACCTTC,TRBD1,TRBV24-1,once,TRBJ1-2
CASSLGSGSYNEQFF,TGTGCCAGCAGCTTGGGGAGCGGATCTTACAATGAGCAGTTCTTC,NA,TRBV7-2,NA,TRBJ2-1
CASRRPGQGYEQYF,TGTGCCAGCAGACGCCCGGGACAGGGGTACGAGCAGTACTTC,TRBD1,TRBV2,NA,TRBJ2-7
CAREPTTGEDTEAFF,TGTGCCAGGGAACCGACGACAGGGGAGGACACTGAAGCTTTCTTT,NA,TRBV21-1,once,TRBJ1-1